The 17 T cell receptor beta chains below all came from one sample that was sequenced in a study of blood T cell repertoires in COVID-19. Using immunoSEQ multiplex PCR, the repertoire was profiled, and TCRdb retains in-frame clones only, with some absent. The table lists under 200,000 clones, 80% to 85% of them singletons, with 10% to 15% in the top ten. Sample: PBMCs or T cells enriched from blood (not recorded which). Receptors originate from a woman aged 55-75 years who had recovered from COVID-19.

The gene calls are TRBV28 and TRBJ1-1; a possible D gene is TRBD1 (5 bases). CDR1 is MDHEN and CDR2 is SYDVKM in the germline V gene. The CDR3 has 16 amino acids. V gave up 6 bases and J gave up 1 base, with 18 bases separating them. For the CDR3, the DNA is TGTGCCAGCAGCCTGTTTGGGGCATCGGGGAACACTGAAGCTTTCTTT. It is translated as CASSLFGASGNTEAFF.

CDR3 bases: TGTGCCAGCAGCATCGGGACAGGAGGGGGCAATCAGCCCCAGCATTTT. Amino acid sequence: CASSIGTGGGNQPQHF. V gene TRBV5-6 combines with J gene TRBJ1-5; 8 bases map to TRBD1. Germline-derived CDR1 and CDR2 are SGHDT and YYEEEE. CDR3 length: 16 amino acids. The junction had 8 bases not matched to a gene; V was cut back by 4 bases and J by 2 bases.

The genes are TRBV6-5 and TRBJ2-5; 7 bases match TRBD2. CDR1 and CDR2 (germline): MNHEY, SVGAGI. The CDR3 loop spans 15 amino acids. J lost 5 bases, V lost 5 bases, and 11 bases had no gene match. In nucleotides, the CDR3 is TGTGCCAGCAGTCCTCAAGGACTAGTACGGGAGACCCAGTACTTC. This codes for CASSPQGLVRETQYF.

The J gene is TRBJ2-3, the V gene TRBV28, with D maybe TRBD2 (5 bases). Germline loops: CDR1 MDHEN, CDR2 SYDVKM. The CDR3 extends over 16 amino acids. V was pared by 3 bases and J by 0 bases, with 13 bases between. The CDR3 protein is CASSFRTRSSTDTQYF. The CDR3 DNA reads as TGTGCCAGCAGTTTCCGGACTCGATCTAGCACAGATACGCAGTATTTT.

The J gene is TRBJ1-3, the V gene TRBV10-1, with TRBD1 identical over 7 bases. With V trimmed by 10 bases and J by 2 bases, 20 bases remained unmatched. There are 18 residues in the CDR3. Germline V gene sequence: CDR1 WNHNN, CDR2 SYGVQD (reference sequence). The CDR3 sequence is CATKEGQGVVQAGNTIYF. The CDR3 DNA follows: TGCGCCACTAAGGAGGGGCAGGGGGTAGTGCAAGCTGGAAACACCATATATTTT.

This clone was found once. V usage is TRBV18 and J usage is TRBJ1-4; 7 positions agree with TRBD1. V was pared by 3 bases and J by 4 bases, with 5 bases of the junction left unmatched. The CDR3 is 15 amino acids. In germline, CDR1 is KGHSH, CDR2 LQKENI. CDR3 DNA sequence: TGTGCCAGCTCACCCCAGGGGACAGTTAATGAAAAACTGTTTTTT. Amino acid sequence: CASSPQGTVNEKLFF.

This chain links TRBV5-1 with TRBJ1-4; D not resolved. The CDR3 length is 15 residues. The germline V gene has CDR1 SGHRS and CDR2 YFSETQ. With 3 bases removed from V and 0 bases from J, the gap between germline ends came to 9 bases. Written as DNA, the CDR3 is TGCGCCAGCAGCTCGGGAGCTGCAACTAATGAAAAACTGTTTTTT. It codes for CASSSGAATNEKLFF.

A single count supports this clone. This chain connects TRBV29-1 to TRBJ1-3; 7 bases are a match to TRBD1. CDR1 is SQVTM and CDR2 is ANQGSEA in the germline V gene. V was clipped by 7 bases and J by 3 bases; unmatched bases: 9. This CDR3 has 14 amino acids. The CDR3 sequence is CSGATGNSGNTIYF. Here the CDR3 DNA reads TGCAGCGGGGCGACAGGGAATAGTGGAAACACCATATATTTT.

This chain connects TRBV2 to TRBJ1-5; D gene ambiguous. The CDR3 has 15 amino acids. Looked up from germline, CDR1 is SNHLY and CDR2 is FYNNEI. Between the trimmed V and J ends, which lost 8 bases and 3 bases, there was a span of 17 bases. The CDR3 sequence is CASREFGRANQPQHF. The CDR3 DNA is TGTGCCAGCCGGGAATTCGGACGGGCCAATCAGCCCCAGCATTTT.

The rearrangement uses TRBV9 and TRBJ2-7, with 12 bases aligning to TRBD1. The CDR3 length is 15 residues. Germline trimming cut 2 bases from V and 5 bases from J; bases unmatched to any gene: 5. Per germline, CDR1 SGDLS and CDR2 YYNGEE. In DNA form, the CDR3 reads TGTGCCAGCAGCGTGGGACAGGGGGCGGGCGACGAGCAGTACTTC. Its translation is CASSVGQGAGDEQYF.

The rearrangement joins TRBV19 to TRBJ2-7; 7 bases are shared with TRBD2. Germline CDR1 LNHDA, CDR2 SQIVND (reference sequence). The CDR3 contains 15 residues. V was clipped by 1 base and J by 4 bases; unmatched bases: 7. DNA for the CDR3: TGTGCCAGTAGTATAGCGTCTAGCGGAAATTACGAGCAGTACTTC. Translation: CASSIASSGNYEQYF.

The chain links TRBV13 to TRBJ2-7; perhaps TRBD2 as D (5 bases). CDR3 length: 15 residues. Germline CDR1 and CDR2: PRHDT and FYEKMQ (reference sequence). Deletions cut 1 base from V and 2 bases from J, with 12 bases between. This CDR3 reads CASSLEGDRAYEQYF. As DNA, the CDR3 is TGTGCCAGCAGCTTAGAGGGAGATCGAGCCTACGAGCAGTACTTC. Complete variable domain (other parts from reference TRBV13 and TRBJ2-7): AAGVIQSPRHLIKEKRETATLKCYPIPRHDTVYWYQQGPGQDPQFLISFYEKMQSDKGSIPDRFSAQQFSDYHSELNMSSLELGDSALYFCASSLEGDRAYEQYFGPGTRLTVT.

This clone was seen once. The chain carries TRBV12-3 or TRBV12-4 and TRBJ2-7, with TRBD1 identical over 8 bases. The trim removed 6 bases at V and 4 bases at J, leaving 5 bases unmatched. The CDR3 runs 13 residues. For the CDR3, the DNA is TGTGCCAGCAGAATGACAGGGGAATACGAGCAGTACTTC. It is translated as CASRMTGEYEQYF.

This clone was seen just once. The chain is built from TRBV2 and TRBJ1-1; tentatively, D is TRBD1 (5 bases). This CDR3 contains 14 residues. Trimming stripped 6 bases from V and 1 base from J, with 12 bases between. CDR1 SNHLY and CDR2 FYNNEI come from the germline V gene. CDR3 nucleotide sequence: TGTGCCAGCAGCCTCAAAGGGGAGAACACTGAAGCTTTCTTT. Its translation is CASSLKGENTEAFF. The complete variable domain, with remaining parts taken from reference TRBV2 and TRBJ1-1, reads EPEVTQTPSHQVTQMGQEVILRCVPISNHLYFYWYRQILGQKVEFLVSFYNNEISEKSEIFDDQFSVERPDGSNFTLKIRSTKLEDSAMYFCASSLKGENTEAFFGQGTRLTVV.

The rearrangement joins TRBV9 to TRBJ1-1, with a weak D call TRBD1 (5 bases). Per the germline V gene, CDR1 is SGDLS and CDR2 is YYNGEE. The CDR3 spans 12 residues. Trimming cost V 4 bases and J 10 bases, with 14 bases left between them. This CDR3 is CASSPQGIGAFF. The CDR3 nucleotides read TGTGCCAGCAGCCCCCAGGGCATTGGAGCTTTCTTT. Full variable domain (missing parts from reference TRBV9 and TRBJ1-1): DSGVTQTPKHLITATGQRVTLRCSPRSGDLSVYWYQQSLDQGLQFLIQYYNGEERAKGNILERFSAQQFPDLHSELNLSSLELGDSALYFCASSPQGIGAFFGQGTRLTVV.

The chain uses TRBV6-5 and TRBJ1-1; D possibly corresponds to TRBD1 (6 bases). Trimming left V 6 bases short and J 3 bases short, with 11 bases between. CDR1 and CDR2 (germline): MNHEY, SVGAGI. CDR3 length: 13 residues. CDR3 amino acids: CASSLQGYTEAFF. The CDR3 DNA follows: TGTGCCAGCAGCCTACAGGGTTACACTGAAGCTTTCTTT.

The sample holds a few counts of this clone. Other DNA sequences from this sample encode an identical CDR3 as well. J is TRBJ2-2 and V is TRBV11-2; 7 bases match TRBD1. This CDR3 region has 14 residues. CDR1 and CDR2 from the germline V gene are SGHAT and FQNNGV. Unmatched junction bases numbered 5, after V lost 4 bases and J lost 6 bases. In nucleotides, the CDR3 is TGTGCCAGCAGCTATAACAGGGGATCCGGGGAGCTGTTTTTT. Protein: CASSYNRGSGELFF.